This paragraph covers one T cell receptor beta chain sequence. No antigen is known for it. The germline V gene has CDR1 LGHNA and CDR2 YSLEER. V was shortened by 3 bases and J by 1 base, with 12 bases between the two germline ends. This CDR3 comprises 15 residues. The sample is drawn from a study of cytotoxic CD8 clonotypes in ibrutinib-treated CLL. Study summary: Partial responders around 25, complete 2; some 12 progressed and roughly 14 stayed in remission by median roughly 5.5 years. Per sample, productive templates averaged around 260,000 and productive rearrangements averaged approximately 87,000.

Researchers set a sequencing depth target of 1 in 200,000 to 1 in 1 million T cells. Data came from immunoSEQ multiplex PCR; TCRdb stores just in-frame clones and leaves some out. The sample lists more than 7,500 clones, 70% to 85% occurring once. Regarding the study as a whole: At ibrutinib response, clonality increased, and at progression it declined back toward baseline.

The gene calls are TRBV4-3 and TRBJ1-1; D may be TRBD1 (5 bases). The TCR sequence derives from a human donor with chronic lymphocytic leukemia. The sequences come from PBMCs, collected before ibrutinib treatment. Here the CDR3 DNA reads TGCGCCAGCAGCCAGCAATTTACAGGGAACACTGAAGCTTTCTTT. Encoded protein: CASSQQFTGNTEAFF.